Listed here are 13 T cell receptor beta chains from one sample, sequenced in a study of blood T cell repertoires in COVID-19. Clones were sequenced by immunoSEQ multiplex PCR, and TCRdb holds only the in-frame ones, with some missing. The sample includes 57,000 or so clones, approximately 80% of them seen just once. The specimen was peripheral blood. These receptors were obtained from a woman older than 75 with active or convalescent COVID-19.

The chain recombines TRBV27 with TRBJ2-5, with D possibly TRBD2 on 5 matching bases. This CDR3 region has 12 residues. Germline CDR1 and CDR2: MNHEY and SMNVEV (reference sequence). V lost 9 bases and J lost 4, with 12 bases in between. The CDR3 coding sequence is TGTGCCAGTTCTGGGGAGCGAGAGACCCAGTACTTC. This translates into CASSGERETQYF.

J is TRBJ1-1 and V is TRBV7-9; no definite D call. Germline assignment: CDR1 SEHNR and CDR2 FQNEAQ (reference sequence). V was clipped by 4 bases and J by 0 bases, with 9 bases between them. The length of the CDR3 is 14 residues. The CDR3 sequence: CASSSTFVNTEAFF. The CDR3 DNA reads TGTGCCAGCAGCTCTACTTTTGTGAACACTGAAGCTTTCTTT.

This clone is judged medium-sized. The chain links TRBV2 to TRBJ2-5, with 9 nucleotides matching TRBD1. The CDR3 extends over 15 amino acids. Trimming at V came to 6 bases and at J to 2 bases, leaving 7 bases not matched to a gene. Germline V gives CDR1 SNHLY, CDR2 FYNNEI. The CDR3: CASRVDRGFQETQYF. Written as DNA, the CDR3 is TGTGCCAGCAGGGTGGACAGGGGATTTCAAGAGACCCAGTACTTC. Drawing the rest from reference TRBV2 and TRBJ2-5, the complete variable domain is EPEVTQTPSHQVTQMGQEVILRCVPISNHLYFYWYRQILGQKVEFLVSFYNNEISEKSEIFDDQFSVERPDGSNFTLKIRSTKLEDSAMYFCASRVDRGFQETQYFGPGTRLLVL.

The chain carries TRBV5-1 and TRBJ1-3; D ambiguous. Germline V gene sequence: CDR1 SGHRS, CDR2 YFSETQ. V shed 0 bases and J shed 0 bases, with 16 bases lying between them. There are 18 residues in the CDR3. CDR3 nucleotides: TGCGCCAGCAGCTTGGGGGCAGCGGGCTCGAGCTCTGGAAACACCATATATTTT. This codes for CASSLGAAGSSSGNTIYF.

CDR3 loop: CASSRPTGTPIRGTEAFF. The CDR3 region has the DNA TGTGCCAGCAGCCGGCCCACCGGGACTCCGATCCGGGGCACTGAAGCTTTCTTT. The rearrangement joins TRBV7-8 to TRBJ1-1; TRBD1 is a possible D gene (5 bases). Germline values: CDR1 SGHVS, CDR2 FQNEAQ. The CDR3 is 18 residues long. Trimming cost V 5 bases and J 4 bases, with 26 bases left between them.

This rearrangement joins TRBV3-1 (or the pseudogene TRBV3-2) to TRBJ1-1; D is unclear. CDR3 size: 13 residues. V dropped 7 bases and J dropped 2 bases, with 11 bases sitting between them. Germline CDR1 and CDR2: LGHDT and YNNKEL (reference sequence). CDR3 sequence: CASTDRGNTEAFF. The CDR3, as DNA: TGTGCCAGCACCGACCGGGGTAACACTGAAGCTTTCTTT.

This clone was observed once. The CDR3: CASSPRPGQGIYEQYF. The DNA for the CDR3 is TGTGCCAGCTCACCACGACCGGGACAGGGGATTTACGAGCAGTACTTC. The chain employs TRBV18 and TRBJ2-7, with 10 bases fitting TRBD1. The CDR3 is 16 amino acids. The germline V gene encodes CDR1 KGHSH and CDR2 LQKENI. Losses at the gene ends were 1 base for V and 4 bases for J; bases not matched to a gene: 7.

The chain couples TRBV7-9 to TRBJ1-6; TRBD1 agrees at 12 bases. Trimming at V came to 2 bases and at J to 7 bases, leaving 3 bases not matched to a gene. The germline V gene encodes CDR1 SEHNR and CDR2 FQNEAQ (reference sequence). The CDR3 spans 16 residues. The CDR3 reads CASSLRGQGANSPLHF. The CDR3 DNA reads TGTGCCAGCAGCTTAAGGGGACAGGGGGCCAATTCACCCCTCCACTTT. The variable domain in full, with the rest retrieved from reference TRBV7-9 and TRBJ1-6, is DTGVSQNPRHKITKRGQNVTFRCDPISEHNRLYWYRQTLGQGPEFLTYFQNEAQLEKSRLLSDRFSAERPKGSFSTLEIQRTEQGDSAMYLCASSLRGQGANSPLHFGNGTRLTVT.

The rearrangement joins TRBV15 to TRBJ1-5; 8 bases line up with TRBD1. Germline V lookup: CDR1 LNHNV, CDR2 YYDKDF (reference sequence). V was pared by 4 bases and J by 11 bases, with 4 bases of the junction left unmatched. The CDR3 is made up of 12 amino acids. The DNA of the CDR3 is TGTGCCACCAGCAACGACAGGGGAACCCAGCATTTT. It translates to CATSNDRGTQHF.

The gene calls are TRBV7-3 and TRBJ1-2; perhaps TRBD1 as D (5 bases). Germline values: CDR1 SGHTA, CDR2 FQGTGA. There are 14 residues in the CDR3. V was clipped by 2 bases and J by 2 bases, with 9 bases between them. CDR3 protein: CASSLDGGNYGYTF. In DNA, the CDR3 is TGTGCCAGCAGCTTAGACGGGGGGAACTATGGCTACACCTTC.

This clone has just a few counts. The chain has TRBV5-1 and TRBJ1-4, with D possibly matching TRBD1 (5 bases). CDR3 length: 14 residues. The V and J ends lost 0 bases and 5 bases respectively, with 8 bases between them. Germline loops: CDR1 SGHRS, CDR2 YFSETQ. The CDR3 DNA sequence: TGCGCCAGCAGCTTGGCCCCAGGGAATGAAAAACTGTTTTTT. This gives the protein CASSLAPGNEKLFF.

The V and J genes are TRBV30 and TRBJ2-3; D possibly corresponds to TRBD2 (6 bases). Germline V gives CDR1 GTSNPN, CDR2 SVGIG (reference sequence). The CDR3 sequence is 13 residues long. V lost 5 bases to trimming and J lost 3 bases, with 12 bases between them. DNA for the CDR3: TGTGCCTGGGCCAGCGGGTATACAGATACGCAGTATTTT. This translates into CAWASGYTDTQYF.

This chain links TRBV6-5 with TRBJ2-5, with 13 bases lining up with TRBD2. Germline values: CDR1 MNHEY, CDR2 SVGAGI. The V gene end was trimmed by 8 bases and the J gene end by 13 bases; junction bases not matched to a gene: 10. This CDR3 has 13 amino acids. The CDR3 sequence: CASQTSGGPQPYF. The CDR3 bases are TGTGCCAGCCAGACTAGCGGGGGGCCCCAGCCGTACTTC.